One sample yielded the 17 T cell receptor beta chains listed below, sequenced in a study of blood T cell repertoires in COVID-19. Data came from immunoSEQ multiplex PCR; TCRdb stores just in-frame clones and leaves some out. The table shows just over 95,000 clones, with 82% occurring only once. The sample was peripheral blood. These receptors were collected from a man older than 75 with acute or convalescent COVID-19.

This chain joins TRBV30 and TRBJ1-3; D is unclear. The CDR3 is 12 amino acids. Trimming cost V 4 bases and J 1 base, with 5 bases left between them. CDR1 and CDR2 (germline): GTSNPN, SVGIG (reference sequence). The CDR3: CAWKRSGNTIYF. CDR3 sequence (DNA): TGTGCCTGGAAGAGATCTGGAAACACCATATATTTT.

The chain has TRBV5-1 and TRBJ2-7; 8 bases are a match to TRBD2. The CDR3 contains 14 residues. Trimming took 4 bases from V and 4 from J; bases not matched to a gene: 7. Germline assignment: CDR1 SGHRS and CDR2 YFSETQ. CDR3 sequence (DNA): TGCGCCAGCAGCGCGGGGGGCTGGCGGTACGAGCAGTACTTC. Amino acid sequence: CASSAGGWRYEQYF.

The chain couples TRBV9 to TRBJ1-2; D not resolved. Trimming took off 3 bases at V and 1 base at J, with 13 bases between the two ends. This CDR3 comprises 15 residues. Looked up from germline, CDR1 is SGDLS and CDR2 is YYNGEE. The CDR3: CASSGAGGYNYGYTF. The CDR3 region has the DNA TGTGCCAGCAGCGGAGCGGGTGGGTATAACTATGGCTACACCTTC.

The chain links TRBV10-2 to TRBJ1-1, with D unresolved. V was pared by 4 bases and J by 1 base, with 10 bases between. Germline CDR1 reads WSHSY; CDR2 reads SAAADI. The CDR3 loop spans 14 amino acids. The CDR3 region is CASSGQAGNTEAFF. CDR3 bases: TGCGCCAGCAGTGGTCAGGCCGGGAACACTGAAGCTTTCTTT.

The J gene is TRBJ2-6, the V gene TRBV3-1 (or the pseudogene TRBV3-2); unclear D gene. The germline CDR1 and CDR2 sequences are LGHDT and YNNKEL (reference sequence). This CDR3 spans 17 amino acids. The germline V and J ends were trimmed by 1 base and 0 bases, with 10 bases remaining between them. This chain's CDR3 is CASSQAFGGSGANVLTF. As DNA, the CDR3 is TGTGCCAGCAGCCAAGCATTCGGCGGCTCTGGGGCCAACGTCCTGACTTTC.

The chain recombines TRBV28 with TRBJ2-7; D gene uncertain. The V gene's germline CDR1 is MDHEN and CDR2 SYDVKM. CDR3 length equals 11 residues. The V and J ends lost 4 bases and 5 bases respectively, with 6 bases between them. The CDR3: CASSSSHEQYF. CDR3 in DNA: TGTGCCAGCAGTTCTTCCCACGAGCAGTACTTC.

Here the CDR3 DNA reads TGTGCCAGCAGACTTTCTCAAAAGCACAATGAGCAGTTCTTC. Its translation is CASRLSQKHNEQFF. The chain uses TRBV6-4 and TRBJ2-1, with D unresolved. Germline assignment: CDR1 MRHNA and CDR2 SNTAGT. V lost 6 bases, J lost 5 bases, and 14 bases lay in between. The CDR3 is 14 amino acids.

V and J are TRBV3-1 (or the pseudogene TRBV3-2) and TRBJ1-2, with 7 bases matching TRBD1. The V gene's germline CDR1 is LGHDT and CDR2 YNNKEL (reference sequence). The V gene end was trimmed by 4 bases and the J gene end by 2 bases; junction bases not matched to a gene: 4. The CDR3 runs to 14 residues. CDR3 sequence (DNA): TGTGCCAGCAGCCTCAGGGGGACAAACTATGGCTACACCTTC. Amino acid sequence: CASSLRGTNYGYTF.

The chain carries TRBV4-1 and TRBJ2-4; 8 nucleotides line up with TRBD1. Germline V lookup: CDR1 MGHRA, CDR2 YSYEKL. The junction had 6 bases not matched to a gene; V was cut back by 3 bases and J by 5 bases. CDR3 size: 15 residues. The CDR3, as DNA: TGCGCCAGCAGCCAGTACTACAGGGGGGAAAACATTCAGTACTTC. It yields the protein CASSQYYRGENIQYF.

This chain joins TRBV6-5 and TRBJ2-5; 8 nucleotides line up with TRBD1. The CDR3 is 14 residues long. In germline, CDR1 is MNHEY, CDR2 SVGAGI. The V gene end was trimmed by 8 bases and the J gene end by 2 bases; junction bases not matched to a gene: 7. The CDR3 spells CASSTGGNQETQYF. For the CDR3, the DNA is TGTGCCAGCTCTACAGGGGGGAATCAAGAGACCCAGTACTTC.

This sequence joins TRBV18 and TRBJ2-3; D uncertain. The CDR3 length is 12 residues. CDR1 and CDR2 from the germline V gene are KGHSH and LQKENI. V dropped 0 bases and J dropped 9 bases, with 7 bases sitting between them. Written as DNA, the CDR3 is TGTGCCAGCTCACCACCAGTTGGCACGCAGTATTTT. Amino acid sequence: CASSPPVGTQYF.

This clone has a single count. The J gene is TRBJ1-5, the V gene TRBV28; a weak D match, TRBD1 (5 bases). This CDR3 has 15 amino acids. Germline values: CDR1 MDHEN, CDR2 SYDVKM. V was shortened by 6 bases and J by 4 bases, with 16 bases between the two germline ends. Here the CDR3 reads CASRGSGGNNQPQHF. The CDR3 bases are TGTGCCAGCAGGGGATCGGGGGGGAATAATCAGCCCCAGCATTTT.

CDR3 in amino acids: CASRNRGGYTF. For the CDR3, the DNA is TGTGCCAGCCGGAACAGGGGCGGCTACACCTTC. The chain has TRBV21-1 and TRBJ1-2; no check of the table's D call, TRBD1, against the DNA was made. TRBV21-1 is a documented pseudogene. The CDR3 covers 11 residues.

The chain links TRBV4-1 to TRBJ1-2, with TRBD1 matching 7 bases. The V gene's germline CDR1 is MGHRA and CDR2 YSYEKL. After removal of 0 bases from V and 4 bases from J, the junction contained 5 bases not matched to a gene. This CDR3 is 15 amino acids long. CDR3 sequence reads: CASSQDGQATYGYTF. The CDR3 DNA is TGCGCCAGCAGCCAAGACGGACAGGCGACCTATGGCTACACCTTC.

The J gene is TRBJ1-2, the V gene TRBV7-2; 8 positions agree with TRBD1. Germline V CDR1 and CDR2: SGHTA, FQGNSA. This CDR3 comprises 15 residues. With V trimmed by 4 bases and J by 7 bases, 11 bases remained unmatched. The CDR3 DNA sequence: TGTGCCAGCAGCTCCGGTTCGGACAGGGTCGGTGGCTACACCTTC. It translates to CASSSGSDRVGGYTF.

The chain joins TRBV2 to TRBJ1-2; TRBD1 matches 9 bases. Looked up from germline, CDR1 is SNHLY and CDR2 is FYNNEI. The CDR3 loop spans 11 amino acids. With 10 bases clipped from V and 7 bases from J, the junction kept 4 bases outside the gene matches. The CDR3 DNA reads TGTGCCACCGGGACAGGGTTTGGCTACACCTTC. It is translated as CATGTGFGYTF.

This clone was counted once. The chain carries TRBV6-5 and TRBJ1-1; D not resolved. Germline CDR1 is MNHEY and CDR2 is SVGAGI. This CDR3 spans 14 amino acids. The germline V and J ends were trimmed by 5 bases and 4 bases, with 14 bases remaining between them. The CDR3 is CASSRGRRATEAFF. CDR3 in DNA: TGTGCCAGCAGTCGCGGGCGGAGGGCCACTGAAGCTTTCTTT.